The clone carrying this TCR beta chain was seen once. Germline lookup yields CDR1 MGHRA and CDR2 YSYEKL. CDR3 length equals 14 residues. The V end lost 2 bases, the J end lost 5 bases, and 10 bases lay between the germline ends. This sample was taken from a study of PD-L1 blockade in urothelial cancer. Time point noted: pretreatment peripheral blood. The method was immunoSEQ multiplex PCR; TCRdb's version includes in-frame clones alone and lacks a portion of them. There are 45,000 to 70,000 clones in the sample; 85% occur only once, and 15% to 18% lies in the top ten. J is TRBJ1-5 and V is TRBV4-1, with D uncertain. The clonotype comes from a man aged 65 to 85 with urothelial cancer. The sample was PBMCs, taken around atezolizumab (anti-PD-L1) treatment. CDR3 region: CASSQSRGDQPQHF. As DNA, the CDR3 is TGCGCCAGCAGCCAATCCCGGGGTGATCAGCCCCAGCATTTT.